Listed below are T cell receptor beta chains from one sample, sequenced in a study of T cells in Graves' hyperthyroidism and ophthalmopathy. TCRdb analysed the multiplex PCR reads with MiXCR anew, one entry per CDR3 protein. The sample records 380,000 or so distinct CDR3 sequences, approximately 13% being singletons. Sequenced: blood. The receptors come from a man younger than 40 with Graves' hyperthyroidism that later progressed to Graves' ophthalmopathy. CDR3s include the opening cysteine and the closing phenylalanine or tryptophan. A D gene is named only where the DNA matches it firmly. Not every row has a clone size; where given, it reads once, few, many or a size class.

abundance | j_gene | d_gene | v_gene | CDR3nt | CDR3aa
many | TRBJ1-5 | . | TRBV10-3 | TGTGCCATCAGTGACCCGGTCCAGGGAATCAGGGAATGGCGGCCCCAGCATTTT | CAISDPVQGIREWRPQHF
many | TRBJ2-7 | . | TRBV28 | TGTGCCAGCAGGTTCGGGGCTTACGAGCAGTACTTC | CASRFGAYEQYF
. | TRBJ2-3 | TRBD1 | TRBV9 | TGTGCCAGCAGCCCTCCGGCCGGACAGGGGTCGACAGATACGCAGTATTTT | CASSPPAGQGSTDTQYF
. | TRBJ2-3 | . | TRBV4-1 | TGCGCCAGCAGCCAACAGGGACGCGCAGATACGCAGTATTTT | CASSQQGRADTQYF
many | TRBJ2-3 | . | TRBV12-3/TRBV12-4 | TGTGCCAGCAGTTCCCCCCATAGCACAGATACGCAGTATTTT | CASSSPHSTDTQYF
many | TRBJ1-1 | . | TRBV7-9 | TGTGCCAGCAGCTTAGCAGGGGGGGTTGGCACTGAAGCTTTCTTT | CASSLAGGVGTEAFF
few | TRBJ2-1 | . | TRBV4-1 | TGCGCCAGCAGCTCAGGGATGGCCCGCAAGTACAATGAGCAGTTCTTC | CASSSGMARKYNEQFF
. | TRBJ2-7 | . | TRBV5-1 | TGCGCCAGCAGCTCCACCGACCTCTACGAGCAGTACTTC | CASSSTDLYEQYF
many | TRBJ1-2 | . | TRBV6-1 | TGTGCCAGCAGTGAAGCAAAGGCGGCTAACTATGGCTACACCTTC | CASSEAKAANYGYTF
many | TRBJ1-1 | . | TRBV6-5 | TGTGCCAGCAGTTACATTTACGGAACGAACACTGAAGCTTTCTTT | CASSYIYGTNTEAFF
many | TRBJ2-7 | . | TRBV28 | TGTGAGACCCGGGAATCCTACGAGCAGTACTTC | CETRESYEQYF
. | TRBJ2-2 | . | TRBV9 | TGTGCCAGCAGCGCTTTTACAGGGACCCGGGAGCTGTTTTTT | CASSAFTGTRELFF
many | TRBJ2-7 | . | TRBV29-1 | TGCAGCGTTGAAGGGACAGTTCTCTCCTACGAGCAGTACTTC | CSVEGTVLSYEQYF
many | TRBJ1-2 | TRBD1 | TRBV6-5 | TGTGCCAGCAGTTACCTCAGGGGGGGGGGTAACTATGGCTACACCTTC | CASSYLRGGGNYGYTF
few | TRBJ2-3 | . | TRBV12-3/TRBV12-4 | TGTGCCAGCAGTTTCGCCCCCTTGTTGCGTAGCACAGATACGCAGTATTTT | CASSFAPLLRSTDTQYF
. | TRBJ1-5 | . | TRBV9 | TGTGCCAGCAGCGGAGGGGGGTTCCGGGATCAGCCCCAGCATTTT | CASSGGGFRDQPQHF
. | TRBJ1-4 | . | TRBV7-9 | TGTGCCAGCAGCTCTTACTCCAGAGCAACTAATGAAAAACTGTTTTTT | CASSSYSRATNEKLFF
once | TRBJ1-5 | . | TRBV19 | TGTGCCAGTAGTACAAAATGGGGCTACGGGGGCAATCAGCCCCAGCATTTT | CASSTKWGYGGNQPQHF
many | TRBJ1-1 | . | TRBV5-1 | TGCGCCAGCAGCTTTACGGGAAGGAACACTGAAGCTTTCTTT | CASSFTGRNTEAFF
few | TRBJ2-7 | TRBD1 | TRBV6-1 | TGTGCCAGCAGTGAATCGCAGGGGGCGTCGTACGAGCAGTACTTC | CASSESQGASYEQYF
. | TRBJ1-5 | . | TRBV19 | TGTGCCAGTAGTTCGACAGTATCCGGGGATCAGCCCCAGCATTTT | CASSSTVSGDQPQHF
. | TRBJ1-6 | TRBD1 | TRBV6-2/TRBV6-3 | TGTGCCAGCAAGAGAGGGGGCGAGGCGAATTCACCCCTCCACTTT | CASKRGGEANSPLHF
many | TRBJ2-3 | TRBD2 | TRBV3-1 | TGTGCCAGCAGCCAAGTTAAGCGGGGAAACACAGATACGCAGTATTTT | CASSQVKRGNTDTQYF
few | TRBJ1-5 | TRBD1 | TRBV19 | TGTGCCAGTAGCAACCCTCGGGGACAGGGTATAAGTCAGCCCCAGCATTTT | CASSNPRGQGISQPQHF
. | TRBJ1-5 | . | TRBV5-1 | TGCGCCAGCAGCTTCTCCGGAGGAGATAATCAGCCCCAGCATTTT | CASSFSGGDNQPQHF
few | TRBJ1-2 | . | TRBV4-2 | TGTGCCAGCAGCCCACCGGGACGGAACAACTATGGCTACACCTTC | CASSPPGRNNYGYTF
many | TRBJ2-5 | . | TRBV9 | TGTGCCAGCAGCGTAGCAATAGGGAAAGAGACCCAGTACTTC | CASSVAIGKETQYF
. | TRBJ2-3 | . | TRBV14 | TGTGCCAGCAGCCAAGAACTGGACCCAGATACGCAGTATTTT | CASSQELDPDTQYF
. | TRBJ1-1 | . | TRBV7-8 | TGTGCCAGCAGCTTAGCGGGGGTTTTTGGGTTTAAAGACACTGAAGCTTTCTTT | CASSLAGVFGFKDTEAFF
many | TRBJ2-5 | TRBD1 | TRBV30 | TGTGCCTGGAGTAAGGGACAGGGGGTAGAGACCCAGTACTTC | CAWSKGQGVETQYF
. | TRBJ2-7 | . | TRBV5-6 | TGTGCCAGCAGCTGGACCGATAATGGGGAGCAGTACTTC | CASSWTDNGEQYF
. | TRBJ2-3 | . | TRBV7-6 | TGTGCCAGCAGCTTAGACTATGTGGGGGGGCGTACAGATGCGCAGTATTTT | CASSLDYVGGRTDAQYF
many | TRBJ1-5 | . | TRBV5-1 | TGCGCCAGCAGCTTGGAGGCAGGAATGAATCAGCCCCAGCATTTT | CASSLEAGMNQPQHF
few | TRBJ2-1 | . | TRBV6-1 | TGTGCCAGCAGTTATTCTTTTGGGGACTCCTACAATGAGCAGTTCTTC | CASSYSFGDSYNEQFF
many | TRBJ2-1 | TRBD1 | TRBV3-1 | TGTGCCAGCAGTCCAGGGGGCCGGGATGAGCAGTTCTTC | CASSPGGRDEQFF
. | TRBJ1-2 | . | TRBV6-6 | TGTGCCAGCAGTTACTCGGCGGGGGGCGTAAACGGCCACACCTTC | CASSYSAGGVNGHTF
many | TRBJ2-3 | TRBD2 | TRBV11-2 | TGTGCCAGCAGCTTACCGGGACTAGCGGGGTATTACACAGATACGCAGTATTTT | CASSLPGLAGYYTDTQYF
many | TRBJ2-2 | TRBD2 | TRBV12-3/TRBV12-4 | TGTGCCAGCAGTTCGACTAGCCCACCATCCGGGGAGCTGTTTTTT | CASSSTSPPSGELFF
few | TRBJ2-3 | TRBD2 | TRBV4-1 | TGCGCCAGCGGACAAAAGTCTTGGGCTAGCGGGGCAGATACGCAGTATTTT | CASGQKSWASGADTQYF